One sample yielded the 8 T cell receptor beta chains listed below, sequenced in a study of blood T cells in healthy people across ages. It was with a sample-barcoded 5' primer and a J-beta primer mix that a second PCR of about 7 to 12 cycles was run. A single record per CDR3 protein comes from TCRdb applying MiXCR to the 5' RACE reads. The table records 700,000 to 1,000,000 distinct CDR3 sequences, under 45% of them present only once. Sequences were obtained from blood. The receptors stem from a man aged 55 to 70 in good health.

This clonotype occurred a few times. The chain links TRBV12-3 or TRBV12-4 to TRBJ1-2; the D is unclear. The ends were cut back, 3 bases at V and 6 bases at J, with 8 bases in the middle. The CDR3 sequence is 12 residues long. CDR3 residues: CASSFLRDGYTF. CDR3 DNA: TGTGCCAGCAGTTTTCTCCGGGATGGCTACACCTTC.

This rearrangement joins TRBV7-2 to TRBJ2-5, with D possibly TRBD1 on 5 matching bases. CDR1 and CDR2 from the germline V gene are SGHTA and FQGNSA. This CDR3 is built from 13 residues. Trimming shortened V by 3 bases and J by 7 bases, and 12 bases separated the two germline ends. CDR3 region: CASSFTREVTQYF. For the CDR3, the DNA is TGTGCCAGCAGCTTCACCAGGGAAGTGACCCAGTACTTC.

V gene TRBV3-1 combines with J gene TRBJ2-1, with 10 bases aligning to TRBD2. CDR1 is LGHDT, CDR2 YNNKEL, per germline (reference sequence). CDR3 size: 14 residues. V lost 6 bases to trimming and J lost 7 bases; unmatched junction nucleotides: 6. The CDR3 bases are TGTGCCAGCAGACCAGCGGGGGGGCCAAATGAGCAGTTCTTC. This encodes CASRPAGGPNEQFF.

There are a few counts of this clonotype. The J gene is TRBJ1-2, the V gene TRBV27; D remains unclear. The CDR3 is 12 amino acids. CDR1 is MNHEY and CDR2 is SMNVEV in the germline V gene (reference sequence). Trimming removed 8 bases at V and 8 bases at J, with 15 bases between. Here the CDR3 reads CASGTLGSGYTF. The CDR3 coding sequence is TGTGCCAGCGGTACTTTAGGGAGCGGCTACACCTTC.

J is TRBJ1-5 and V is TRBV12-3 or TRBV12-4; no clear D. V dropped 4 bases and J dropped 9 bases, with 7 bases sitting between them. This CDR3 region has 11 residues. DNA for the CDR3: TGTGCCAGCAGTTCCCTCGGGCCCCAGCATTTT. Its protein product is CASSSLGPQHF.

This clonotype was seen more than once but under ten times. The chain has TRBV4-3 and TRBJ2-4; the D gene is possibly TRBD1 (5 bases). Judging by the DNA end, TRBJ2-7 fits better; the J call may be wrong. This CDR3 has 14 amino acids. The germline V gene has CDR1 LGHNA and CDR2 YSLEER. CDR3 in amino acids: CASSQGRQNYEQYF. As DNA, the CDR3 is TGCGCCAGCAGCCAAGGTCGACAGAACTACGAGCAGTACTTC.

Regarding this clonotype: The junction and the germline gene differ at one end; a read error may be behind it. This chain connects TRBV4-3 to TRBJ2-1; D ambiguous. Matching the DNA end better, TRBJ2-7 makes the J call doubtful. CDR1 is LGHNA and CDR2 is YSLEER in the germline V gene. The CDR3 has 16 amino acids. The CDR3 region is CASSQDWLGTYNEQYF. The CDR3, as DNA: TGCGCCAGCAGTCAAGATTGGCTAGGCACCTACAATGAGCAGTACTTC.

The rearrangement joins TRBV7-2 to TRBJ2-3; D is possibly TRBD2 (6 bases). The V end was cut by 5 bases, the J end by 4 bases, with 10 bases between. Per the germline V gene, CDR1 is SGHTA and CDR2 is FQGNSA. This CDR3 has 13 amino acids. The CDR3 DNA is TGTGCCAGCAGCGTCCTAGCGTCAGATACGCAGTATTTT. This translates into CASSVLASDTQYF.